This T cell receptor beta chain is from a study of blood T cell repertoires in COVID-19. About the research overall: Samples came from the United States, Italy and Spain, spanning acute and convalescent COVID-19.

Clones were read by immunoSEQ multiplex PCR, and TCRdb kept only the in-frame ones, dropping some. The top ten hold around 2.9% of the sample, which has 250,000 to 300,000 clones, 81% seen once. In its sample, this clone was seen once. This CDR3 region has 14 residues. V was pared by 3 bases and J by 4 bases, with 2 bases of the junction left unmatched. Germline lookup yields CDR1 SNHLY and CDR2 FYNNEI. The chain recombines TRBV2 with TRBJ1-4; 7 positions match TRBD1. The sequence was collected from a woman in her fifties or sixties with active or convalescent COVID-19. The sequencing sample was made of peripheral blood. CDR3: CASSERGRNEKLFF. As DNA, the CDR3 is TGTGCCAGCAGTGAGAGGGGGCGTAATGAAAAACTGTTTTTT.